Sequencing of this TCR beta chain was carried out in a study of T cell responses to AZD1222 COVID-19 vaccine. The CDR3 has 14 residues. V lost 0 bases and J lost 9, with 12 bases in between. Germline values: CDR1 LNHNV, CDR2 YYDKDF (reference sequence). TCRdb's table, derived via immunoSEQ multiplex PCR, lists solely in-frame clones and lacks some. The sample has some 150,000 clones; 85% to 90% are singletons. The sample here was peripheral blood, taken on day 0 of AZD1222 vaccination. The sequence derives from an adult in good health. The chain has TRBV15 and TRBJ2-1, with D hard to call. CDR3 amino acids: CATSRDARTGEQFF. Written as DNA, the CDR3 is TGTGCCACCAGCAGAGACGCGCGGACCGGTGAGCAGTTCTTC.